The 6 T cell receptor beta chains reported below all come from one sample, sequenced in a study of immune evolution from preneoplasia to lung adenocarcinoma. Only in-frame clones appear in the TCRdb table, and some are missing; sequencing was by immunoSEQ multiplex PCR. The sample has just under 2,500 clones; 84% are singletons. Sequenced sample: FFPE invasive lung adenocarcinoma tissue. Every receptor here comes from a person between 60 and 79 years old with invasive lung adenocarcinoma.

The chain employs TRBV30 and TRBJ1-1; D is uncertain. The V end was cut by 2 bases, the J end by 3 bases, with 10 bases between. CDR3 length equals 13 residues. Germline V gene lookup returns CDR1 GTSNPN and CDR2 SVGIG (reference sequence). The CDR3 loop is CAWSPGYDTEAFF. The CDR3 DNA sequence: TGTGCCTGGAGTCCGGGGTACGACACTGAAGCTTTCTTT. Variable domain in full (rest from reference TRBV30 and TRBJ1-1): SQTIHQWPATLVQPVGSPLSLECTVEGTSNPNLYWYRQAAGRGLQLLFYSVGIGQISSEVPQNLSASRPQDRQFILSSKKLLLSDSGFYLCAWSPGYDTEAFFGQGTRLTVV.

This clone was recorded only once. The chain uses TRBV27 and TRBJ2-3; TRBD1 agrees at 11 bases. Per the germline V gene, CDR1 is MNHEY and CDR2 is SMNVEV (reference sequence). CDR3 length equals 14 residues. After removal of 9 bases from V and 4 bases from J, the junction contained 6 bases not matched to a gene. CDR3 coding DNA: TGTGCCAGTCGTCGGACAGGGGGCGCAGATACGCAGTATTTT. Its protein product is CASRRTGGADTQYF.

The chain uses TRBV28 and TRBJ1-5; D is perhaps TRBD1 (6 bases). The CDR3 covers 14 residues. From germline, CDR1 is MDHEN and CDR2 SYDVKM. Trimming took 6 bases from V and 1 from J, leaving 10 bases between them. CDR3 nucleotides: TGTGCCAGCAGGCCGGACAGAAGCAATCAGCCCCAGCATTTT. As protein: CASRPDRSNQPQHF. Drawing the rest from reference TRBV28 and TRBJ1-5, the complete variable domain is DVKVTQSSRYLVKRTGEKVFLECVQDMDHENMFWYRQDPGLGLRLIYFSYDVKMKEKGDIPEGYSVSREKKERFSLILESASTNQTSMYLCASRPDRSNQPQHFGDGTRLSIL.

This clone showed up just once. The CDR3 protein is CASSPQSGSQETQYF. CDR3 nucleotides: TGTGCCAGCTCACCCCAGTCGGGCAGCCAAGAGACCCAGTACTTC. The chain combines TRBV7-9 with TRBJ2-5; D is ambiguous. This CDR3 has 15 amino acids. Trimming took off 8 bases at V and 1 base at J, with 17 bases between the two ends. Germline V gene sequence: CDR1 SEHNR, CDR2 FQNEAQ (reference sequence).

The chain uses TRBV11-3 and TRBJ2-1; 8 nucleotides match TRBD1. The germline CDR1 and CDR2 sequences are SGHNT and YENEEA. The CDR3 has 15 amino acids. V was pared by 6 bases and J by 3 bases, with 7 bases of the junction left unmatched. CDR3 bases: TGTGCCAGCAGTCAAAACAGGGGGTTCTACAATGAGCAGTTCTTC. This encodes CASSQNRGFYNEQFF.

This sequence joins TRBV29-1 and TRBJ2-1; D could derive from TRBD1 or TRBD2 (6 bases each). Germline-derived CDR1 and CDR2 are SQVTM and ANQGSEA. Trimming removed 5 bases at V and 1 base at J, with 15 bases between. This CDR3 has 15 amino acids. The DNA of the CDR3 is TGCAGCGTTATCCCAGTAGGGGGGTCCTACAATGAGCAGTTCTTC. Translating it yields CSVIPVGGSYNEQFF.